Below, one T cell receptor beta chain is given with its context. V dropped 4 bases and J dropped 5 bases, with 15 bases sitting between them. In germline, CDR1 is SGHDT, CDR2 YYEEEE. This CDR3 is built from 15 residues. This sample is part of a study of T cell changes during pregnancy in multiple sclerosis. Repertoires were generated with immunoSEQ multiplex PCR, while TCRdb's copy carries only in-frame clones and drops some. The sample has tens of thousands of clones, more than 85% seen once. The chain couples TRBV5-6 to TRBJ2-2; the D gene is possibly TRBD2 (6 bases). This receptor was obtained from a female donor with multiple sclerosis, enrolled in a pregnancy study. This specimen was peripheral blood, taken before pregnancy. The chain's CDR3 is CASSRTKKETGELFF. CDR3 bases: TGTGCCAGCAGCCGGACTAAAAAGGAAACCGGGGAGCTGTTTTTT.